This TCR beta chain derives from a study of blood T cell repertoires in COVID-19. In the study overall: The cDNA or gDNA used as material had been derived from T cells, B-cell-depleted T cells, or PBMCs.

Source study methods: Amplification of reference gene primers was used by the study to estimate nucleated cell counts. Sequencing was performed with immunoSEQ multiplex PCR; in TCRdb, only in-frame clones are kept and a portion is missing. D and trimming come from the DNA, and the V and J calls and clone size come from that table. The data show 150,000 to 250,000 clones, roughly 80% seen once. The CDR3 is 15 amino acids. V lost 4 bases to trimming and J lost 0 bases, with 10 bases between them. Germline V CDR1 and CDR2: LGHNA, YNFKEQ. The chain employs TRBV4-2 and TRBJ2-1; D unresolved. Sequences were obtained from peripheral blood. This clonotype originated in a woman aged 40 to 50 with COVID-19, enrolled during active disease. CDR3 coding DNA: TGTGCCAGCAGCCCCGACTCAAGCTCCTACAATGAGCAGTTCTTC. Translated, it gives CASSPDSSSYNEQFF.